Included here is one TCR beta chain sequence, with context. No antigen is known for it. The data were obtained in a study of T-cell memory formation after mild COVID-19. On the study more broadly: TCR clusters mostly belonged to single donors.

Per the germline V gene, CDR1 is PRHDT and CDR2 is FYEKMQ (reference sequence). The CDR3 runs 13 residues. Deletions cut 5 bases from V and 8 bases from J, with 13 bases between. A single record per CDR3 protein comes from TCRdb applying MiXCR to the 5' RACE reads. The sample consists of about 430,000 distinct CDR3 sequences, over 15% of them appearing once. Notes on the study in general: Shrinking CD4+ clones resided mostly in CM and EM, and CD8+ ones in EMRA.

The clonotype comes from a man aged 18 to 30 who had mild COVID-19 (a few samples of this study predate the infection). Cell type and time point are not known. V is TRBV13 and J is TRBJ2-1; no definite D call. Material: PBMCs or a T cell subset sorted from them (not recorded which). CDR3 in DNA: TGTGCCAGCAGCCGGGTCTCGACGGATGAGCAGTTCTTC. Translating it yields CASSRVSTDEQFF.